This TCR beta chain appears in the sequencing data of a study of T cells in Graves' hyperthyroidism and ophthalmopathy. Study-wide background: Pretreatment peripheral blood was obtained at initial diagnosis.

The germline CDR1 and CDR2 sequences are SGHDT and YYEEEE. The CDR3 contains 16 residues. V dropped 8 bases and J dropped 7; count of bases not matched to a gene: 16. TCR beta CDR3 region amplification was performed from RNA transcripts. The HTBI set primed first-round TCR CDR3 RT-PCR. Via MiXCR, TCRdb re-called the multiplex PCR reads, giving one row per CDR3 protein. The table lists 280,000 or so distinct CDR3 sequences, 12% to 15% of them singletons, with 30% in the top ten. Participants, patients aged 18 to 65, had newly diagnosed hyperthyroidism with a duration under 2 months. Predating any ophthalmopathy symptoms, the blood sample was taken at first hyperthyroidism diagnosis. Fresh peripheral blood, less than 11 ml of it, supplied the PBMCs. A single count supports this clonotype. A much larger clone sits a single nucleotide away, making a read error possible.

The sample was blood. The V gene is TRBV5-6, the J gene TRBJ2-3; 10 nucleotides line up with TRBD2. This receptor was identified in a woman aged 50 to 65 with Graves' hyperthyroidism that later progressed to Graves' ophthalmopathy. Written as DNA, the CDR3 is TGTGCCAGTCATCGGCGAGGAGCGGGAGGGATTTATACGCAGTATTTT. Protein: CASHRRGAGGIYTQYF. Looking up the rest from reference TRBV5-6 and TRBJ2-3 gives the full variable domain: DAGVTQSPTHLIKTRGQQVTLRCSPKSGHDTVSWYQQALGQGPQFIFQYYEEEERQRGNFPDRFSGHQFPNYSSELNVNALLLGDSALYLCASHRRGAGGIYTQYFGPGTRLTVL.